This T cell receptor beta chain was profiled in a study of blood T cell repertoires in COVID-19. About the study: Whether acute or convalescent, the COVID-19 samples came from the United States, Italy and Spain. Sample material is recorded as cDNA or gDNA derived from T cells, B-cell-depleted T cells, or PBMCs.

Authors' data handling: Estimation of nucleated cell counts was performed using reference gene primer amplification. Measured with immunoSEQ multiplex PCR; TCRdb has only the in-frame clones, and not every one. V and J calls and clone size come straight from that table; D and trimming were deduced from the DNA. The top ten hold roughly 3.6% of the sample, which has hundreds of thousands of clones, 85% seen once. Sequencing was carried out using peripheral blood. The clonotype was recovered from a woman between 18 and 29 years old with acute or convalescent COVID-19.

CDR3 sequence reads: CASSLASRGIGYGYTF. The CDR3 coding sequence is TGTGCCAGCAGCTTAGCAAGCAGGGGAATTGGTTATGGCTACACCTTC. The V call is TRBV7-2, the J call TRBJ1-2; TRBD1 might be the D (6 bases). Trimming pared 0 bases from V and 5 bases from J, leaving 16 bases between. The length of the CDR3 is 16 residues. Per the germline V gene, CDR1 is SGHTA and CDR2 is FQGNSA.